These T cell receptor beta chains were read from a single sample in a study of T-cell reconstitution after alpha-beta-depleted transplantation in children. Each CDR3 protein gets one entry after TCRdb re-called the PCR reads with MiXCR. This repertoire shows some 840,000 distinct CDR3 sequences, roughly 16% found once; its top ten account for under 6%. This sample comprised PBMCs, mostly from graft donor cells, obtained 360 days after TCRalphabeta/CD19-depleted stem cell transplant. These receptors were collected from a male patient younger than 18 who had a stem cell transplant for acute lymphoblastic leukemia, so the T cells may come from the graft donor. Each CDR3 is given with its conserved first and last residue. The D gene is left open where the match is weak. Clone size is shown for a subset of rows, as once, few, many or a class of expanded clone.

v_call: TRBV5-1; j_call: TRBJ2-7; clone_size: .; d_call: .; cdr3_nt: TGCGCCAGCAGCTTGGTAATTGGAGGCTGGGGGTACGAGCAGTACTTC; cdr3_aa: CASSLVIGGWGYEQYF
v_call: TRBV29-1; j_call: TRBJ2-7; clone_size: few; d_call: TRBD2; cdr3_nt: TGCAGCGTTGACCACCTTGGGGGGGACGAGCAGTACTTC; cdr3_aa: CSVDHLGGDEQYF
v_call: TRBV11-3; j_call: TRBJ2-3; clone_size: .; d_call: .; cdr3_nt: TGTGCCAGCAGCTTATTAGGAGGGCCTATAGATACGCAGTATTTT; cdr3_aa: CASSLLGGPIDTQYF
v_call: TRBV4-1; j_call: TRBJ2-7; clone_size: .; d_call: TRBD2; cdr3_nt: TGCGCCAGCAGCCTTTGGGCGGGAGGGTCCCACGAGCAGTACTTC; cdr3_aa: CASSLWAGGSHEQYF
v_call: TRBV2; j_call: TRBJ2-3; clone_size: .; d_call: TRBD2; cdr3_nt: TGTGCCAGACTAGCGGGGTACACAGATACGCAGTATTTT; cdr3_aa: CARLAGYTDTQYF
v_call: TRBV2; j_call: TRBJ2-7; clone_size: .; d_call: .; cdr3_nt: TGTGCCAGCAGTGAGGAGAGATACTACGAGCAGTACTTC; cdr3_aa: CASSEERYYEQYF
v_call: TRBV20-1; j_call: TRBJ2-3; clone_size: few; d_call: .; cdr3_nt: TGCAGTGCCCTCCCTAGCTACACAGATACGCAGTATTTT; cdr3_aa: CSALPSYTDTQYF
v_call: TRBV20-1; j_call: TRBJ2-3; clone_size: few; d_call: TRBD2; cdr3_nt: TGCAGTGCTAGGGGACTACCGAGGGGACCACAAGATACGCAGTATTTT; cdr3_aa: CSARGLPRGPQDTQYF
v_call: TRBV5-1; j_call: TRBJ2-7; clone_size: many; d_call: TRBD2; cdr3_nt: TGCGCCAGCAGCGCTGGACTAGCGGGACCCTACGAGCAGTACTTC; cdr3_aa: CASSAGLAGPYEQYF
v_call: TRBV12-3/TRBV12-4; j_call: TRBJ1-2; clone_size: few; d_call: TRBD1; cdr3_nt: TGTGCCAGCGGCCGGGGACAGGGAAGCTATGGCTACACCTTC; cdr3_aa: CASGRGQGSYGYTF
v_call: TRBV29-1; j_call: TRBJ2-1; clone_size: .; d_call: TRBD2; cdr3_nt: TGCAGCGTTGGGGGACTAGCGGGAGGGCAATTATCAAATGAGCAGTTCTTC; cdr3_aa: CSVGGLAGGQLSNEQFF
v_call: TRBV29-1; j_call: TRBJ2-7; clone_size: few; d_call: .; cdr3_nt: TGCAGCGTTGTCCGGCAGACCTCCTACGAGCAGTACTTC; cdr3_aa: CSVVRQTSYEQYF
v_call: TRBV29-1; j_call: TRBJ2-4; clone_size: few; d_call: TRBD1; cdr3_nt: TGCAGCGTTTCCAGTCAGGGGGCCTGGGACATTCAGTACTTC; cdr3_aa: CSVSSQGAWDIQYF
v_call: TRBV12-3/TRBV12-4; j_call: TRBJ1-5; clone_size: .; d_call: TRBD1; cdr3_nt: TGTGCCAGCAGTTTGAGACAGGGGGGCGAGCCCCAGCATTTT; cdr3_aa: CASSLRQGGEPQHF
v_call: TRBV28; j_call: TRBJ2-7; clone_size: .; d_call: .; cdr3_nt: TGTGCCACCACGAGCCGGGACCGGAGCTCCTACGAGCAGTACTTC; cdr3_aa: CATTSRDRSSYEQYF
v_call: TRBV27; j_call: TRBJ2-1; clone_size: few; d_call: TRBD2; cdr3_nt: TGTGCCAGCAGTCAACTAGCGGCACGTTACAATGAGCAGTTCTTC; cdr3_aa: CASSQLAARYNEQFF
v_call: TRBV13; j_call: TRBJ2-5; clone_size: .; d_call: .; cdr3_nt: TGTGCCAGCAGCTTAGGACCCCTGGTAGCCGCAGAGACCCAGTACTTC; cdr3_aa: CASSLGPLVAAETQYF
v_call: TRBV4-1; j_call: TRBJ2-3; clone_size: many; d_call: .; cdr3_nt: TGCGCCAGCAGCCAAGTAGGTTTACAGACGCAGTATTTT; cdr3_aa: CASSQVGLQTQYF
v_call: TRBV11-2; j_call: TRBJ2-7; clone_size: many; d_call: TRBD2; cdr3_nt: TGTGCCAGCAGCTTAGCGGGGAGGGTTTACGAGCAGTACTTC; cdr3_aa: CASSLAGRVYEQYF
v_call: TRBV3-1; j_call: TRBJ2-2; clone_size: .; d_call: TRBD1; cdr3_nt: TGTGCCAGCACCCTACAGGGGGCCCCCGGGGAGCTGTTTTTT; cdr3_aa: CASTLQGAPGELFF
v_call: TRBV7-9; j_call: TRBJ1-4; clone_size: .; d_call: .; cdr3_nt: TGTGCCAGCAGCACCCTGCGTGGGGCTAATGAAAAACTGTTTTTT; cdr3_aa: CASSTLRGANEKLFF
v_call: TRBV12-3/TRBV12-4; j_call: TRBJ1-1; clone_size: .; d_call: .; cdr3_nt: TGTGCCAGCAAACAGGGAACTGAAGCTTTCTTT; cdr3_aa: CASKQGTEAFF
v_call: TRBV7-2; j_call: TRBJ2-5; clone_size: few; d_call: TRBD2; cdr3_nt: TGTGCCAGCAGCTCGGGACTAGCGGCAACCTGGGGTGAGACCCAGTACTTC; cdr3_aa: CASSSGLAATWGETQYF
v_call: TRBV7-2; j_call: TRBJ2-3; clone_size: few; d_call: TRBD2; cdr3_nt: TGTGCCAGCAGCCAGCGGGTACTAGCGGGTAGCACAGATACGCAGTATTTT; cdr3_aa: CASSQRVLAGSTDTQYF
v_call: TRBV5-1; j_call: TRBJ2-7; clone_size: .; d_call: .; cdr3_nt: TGCGCCAGCAGAGGGGATTATGGAGAGCCCTCCTACGAGCAGTACTTC; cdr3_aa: CASRGDYGEPSYEQYF
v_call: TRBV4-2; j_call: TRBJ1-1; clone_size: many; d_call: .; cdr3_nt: TGTGCCAGCTCCCCCAAGGGAGGGAGTACTGAAGCTTTCTTT; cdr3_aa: CASSPKGGSTEAFF
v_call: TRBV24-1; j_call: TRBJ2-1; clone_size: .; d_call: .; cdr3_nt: TGTGCCACCAGTGATTTGCAAGGGCAGGTAGGGAGGGGGGACAATGAGCAGTTCTTC; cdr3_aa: CATSDLQGQVGRGDNEQFF
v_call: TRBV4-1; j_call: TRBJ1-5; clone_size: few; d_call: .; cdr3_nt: TGCGCCAGCAGCCCGGTGGGTCAGCCCCAGCATTTT; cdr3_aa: CASSPVGQPQHF
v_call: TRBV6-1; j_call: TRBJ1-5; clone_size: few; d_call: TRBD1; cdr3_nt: TGTGCCAGCAGTCCGTCTCCAAGGACAGGGCATCAGCCCCAGCATTTT; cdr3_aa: CASSPSPRTGHQPQHF
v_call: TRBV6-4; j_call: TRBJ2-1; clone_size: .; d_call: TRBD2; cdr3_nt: TGTGCCAGCAGTCGACCGACTAGCGGGAGAAAGGTGCCCAATGAGCAGTTCTTC; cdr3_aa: CASSRPTSGRKVPNEQFF
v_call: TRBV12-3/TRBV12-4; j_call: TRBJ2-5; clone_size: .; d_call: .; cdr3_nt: TGTGCCAGCACCCTCGACAGGGACTGGGAGGAGACCCAGTACTTC; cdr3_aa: CASTLDRDWEETQYF
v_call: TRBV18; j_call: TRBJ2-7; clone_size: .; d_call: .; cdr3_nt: TGTGCCAGCTCCGCGGAATCCGGGACGGGGAACTACGAGCAGTACTTC; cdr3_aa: CASSAESGTGNYEQYF
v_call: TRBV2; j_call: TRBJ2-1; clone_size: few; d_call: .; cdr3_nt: TGTGCCAGCAGTGAAGCGCTTCGGGGCAGGTCGAATGAGCAGTTCTTC; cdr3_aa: CASSEALRGRSNEQFF
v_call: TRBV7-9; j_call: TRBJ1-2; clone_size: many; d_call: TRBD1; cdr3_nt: TGTGCCAGCAGCTTATCGGACGAAGACAGGGGCGGCTACACCTTC; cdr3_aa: CASSLSDEDRGGYTF
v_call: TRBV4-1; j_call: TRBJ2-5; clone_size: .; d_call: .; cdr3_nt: TGCGCCAGCAGCCAAGACGTGATGGAGACCCAGTACTTC; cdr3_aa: CASSQDVMETQYF
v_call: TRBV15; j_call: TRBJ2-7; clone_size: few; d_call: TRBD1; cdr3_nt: TGTGCCACCAGCACTATAGGGACAGGGGGCCACGAGCAGTACTTC; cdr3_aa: CATSTIGTGGHEQYF
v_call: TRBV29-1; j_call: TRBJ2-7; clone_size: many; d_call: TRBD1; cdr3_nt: TGCAGCGTTGAAGCGCGGACAGGGGGGCCCTACGAGCAGTACTTC; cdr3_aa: CSVEARTGGPYEQYF
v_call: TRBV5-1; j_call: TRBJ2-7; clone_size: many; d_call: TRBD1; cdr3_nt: TGCGCCAGCAGATACGGGACAGGGCCCTTCTACGAGCAGTACTTC; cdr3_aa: CASRYGTGPFYEQYF
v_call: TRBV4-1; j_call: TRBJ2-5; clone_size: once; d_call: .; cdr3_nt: TGCGCCAGCAGCCATTTCCGCACCCAAGAGACCCAGTACTTC; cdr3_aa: CASSHFRTQETQYF
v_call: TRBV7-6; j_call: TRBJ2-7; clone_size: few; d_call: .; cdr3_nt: TGTGCCAGCAGCGCACTAGCCCGTGAGCAGTACTTC; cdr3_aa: CASSALAREQYF
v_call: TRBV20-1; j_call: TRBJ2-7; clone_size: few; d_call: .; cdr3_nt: TGCAGTGCTAAAATGGCCACCTACGAGCAGTACTTC; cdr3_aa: CSAKMATYEQYF
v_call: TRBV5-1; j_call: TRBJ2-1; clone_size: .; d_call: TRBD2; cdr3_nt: TGCGCCAGCAGCCCCACTAGCGGAATCTCCTACAATGAGCAGTTCTTC; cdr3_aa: CASSPTSGISYNEQFF
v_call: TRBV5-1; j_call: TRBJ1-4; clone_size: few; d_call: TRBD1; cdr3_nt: TGCGCCAGCAGCTCGCCGGGACAGACAAATGAAAAACTGTTTTTT; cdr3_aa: CASSSPGQTNEKLFF
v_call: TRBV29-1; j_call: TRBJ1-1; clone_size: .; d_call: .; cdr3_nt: TGCAGCGTTGGAGCCCTTACTAGGGCTGAAGCTTTCTTT; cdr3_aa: CSVGALTRAEAFF
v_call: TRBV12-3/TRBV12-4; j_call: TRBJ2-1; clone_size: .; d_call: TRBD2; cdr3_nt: TGTGCCAGCAGTTTATGGAGCGGGGCTTACAATGAGCAGTTCTTC; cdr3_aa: CASSLWSGAYNEQFF
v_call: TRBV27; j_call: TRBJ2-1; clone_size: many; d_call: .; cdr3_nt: TGTGCCAGCAGTCTAGGGGAGTCCTACAATGAGCAGTTCTTC; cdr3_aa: CASSLGESYNEQFF
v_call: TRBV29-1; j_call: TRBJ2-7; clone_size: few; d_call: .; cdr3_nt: TGCAGCGTACTCAGGGAACCCTACGAGCAGTACTTC; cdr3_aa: CSVLREPYEQYF
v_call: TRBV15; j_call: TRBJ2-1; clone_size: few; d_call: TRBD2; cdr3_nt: TGTGCCACCAGCACCCGGAGCGGGAGGGCCTACAATGAGCAGTTCTTC; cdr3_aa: CATSTRSGRAYNEQFF
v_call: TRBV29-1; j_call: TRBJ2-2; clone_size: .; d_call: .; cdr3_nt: TGCAGCGTGACCATGGGCACCGGGGAGCTGTTTTTT; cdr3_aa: CSVTMGTGELFF
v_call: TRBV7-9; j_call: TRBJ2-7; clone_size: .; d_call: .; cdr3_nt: TGTGCCAGCAGTATTAATCCGACGGAAGGGGCATCCTACGAGCAGTACTTC; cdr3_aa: CASSINPTEGASYEQYF
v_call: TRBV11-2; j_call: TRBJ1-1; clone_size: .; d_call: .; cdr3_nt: TGTGCCAGCAGCTTATTAGTCAGGACGGACACTGAAGCTTTCTTT; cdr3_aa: CASSLLVRTDTEAFF
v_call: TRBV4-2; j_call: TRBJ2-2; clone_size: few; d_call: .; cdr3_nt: TGTGCCAGCAGCCAAGAAGGGACGGGCCAATACACCGGGGAGCTGTTTTTT; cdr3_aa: CASSQEGTGQYTGELFF
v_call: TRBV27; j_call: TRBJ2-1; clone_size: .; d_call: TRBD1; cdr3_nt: TGTGCCAGCGGGACAGGATATTCCTACAATGAGCAGTTCTTC; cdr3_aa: CASGTGYSYNEQFF
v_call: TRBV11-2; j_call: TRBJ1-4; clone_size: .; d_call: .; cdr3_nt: TGTGCCAGCAGCTTATTCCCCCGTCCGGATAATGAAAAACTGTTTTTT; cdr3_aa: CASSLFPRPDNEKLFF
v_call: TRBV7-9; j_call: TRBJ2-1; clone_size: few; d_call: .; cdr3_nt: TGTGCCAGCAGCAGGCACCCAGGGACAGAGCAGTTCTTC; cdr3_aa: CASSRHPGTEQFF
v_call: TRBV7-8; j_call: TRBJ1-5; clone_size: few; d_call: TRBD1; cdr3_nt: TGTGCCAGCAGCCTACTAGGGGGGACAGGGAGCAATCAGCCCCAGCATTTT; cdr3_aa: CASSLLGGTGSNQPQHF
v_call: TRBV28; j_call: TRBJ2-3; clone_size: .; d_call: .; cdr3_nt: TGTGCCAGCAGTTTGGCGGCAGGGGTGGCAGATACGCAGTATTTT; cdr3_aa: CASSLAAGVADTQYF
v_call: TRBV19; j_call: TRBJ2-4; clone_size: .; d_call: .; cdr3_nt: TGTGCCAGTGCCTACAGGGTCAAAAACATTCAGTACTTC; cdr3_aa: CASAYRVKNIQYF
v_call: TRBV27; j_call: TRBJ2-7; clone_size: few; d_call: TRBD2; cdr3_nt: TGTGCCAGCAGTTTAGGGGGAATTAGCGGGAGGTTATACGAGCAGTACTTC; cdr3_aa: CASSLGGISGRLYEQYF
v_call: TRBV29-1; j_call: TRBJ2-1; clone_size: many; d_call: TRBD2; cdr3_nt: TGCAGCGTGGAGGGACTAGCGGGAGTGGGCTCCTACAATGAGCAGTTCTTC; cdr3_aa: CSVEGLAGVGSYNEQFF